Following are 29 T cell receptor beta chains from one sample sequenced in a study of blood T cell repertoires in COVID-19. Produced via immunoSEQ multiplex PCR; TCRdb's table is partial and in-frame only. The sample comprises roughly 190,000 clones, around 82% of which are singletons, and less than 3.5% rests with the top ten. Sample: peripheral blood. Receptors were obtained from a man aged 45-60 years with active or convalescent COVID-19.

The chain is built from TRBV5-1 and TRBJ1-2; possible D gene TRBD1, 5 bases. V lost 1 base, J lost 4 bases, and 8 bases lay in between. The germline V gene encodes CDR1 SGHRS and CDR2 YFSETQ. The CDR3 is 13 amino acids. CDR3 amino acids: CASSLLGVYGYTF. CDR3 nucleotides: TGCGCCAGCAGCTTGTTAGGGGTCTATGGCTACACCTTC.

The rearrangement links TRBV30 to TRBJ1-2, with a weak D call TRBD1 (6 bases). Trimming took off 5 bases at V and 4 bases at J, with 14 bases between the two ends. The CDR3 loop spans 13 amino acids. Per germline, CDR1 GTSNPN and CDR2 SVGIG (reference sequence). CDR3 sequence: CAWARGGLYGYTF. CDR3 DNA: TGTGCCTGGGCCCGGGGGGGCCTCTATGGCTACACCTTC.

The J gene is TRBJ1-2, the V gene TRBV4-3, with 7 nucleotides matching TRBD1. The CDR3 totals 15 residues. V was pared by 1 base and J by 1 base, with 3 bases of the junction left unmatched. Germline loops: CDR1 LGHNA, CDR2 YSLEER. The CDR3: CASSQGQGGNYGYTF. CDR3 bases: TGCGCCAGCAGCCAAGGACAGGGAGGTAACTATGGCTACACCTTC.

The chain recombines TRBV6-6 with TRBJ1-2; D is uncertain. This CDR3 is 12 amino acids long. CDR1 is MNHNY, CDR2 SVGAGI, per germline (reference sequence). Trimming removed 3 bases from V and 3 bases from J, with 5 bases in between. CDR3 amino acids: CASSYIDYGYTF. CDR3 coding DNA: TGTGCCAGCAGTTATATAGACTATGGCTACACCTTC.

The chain uses TRBV7-2 and TRBJ1-1; D is perhaps TRBD1 (5 bases). V lost 5 bases and J 5 bases, leaving 18 bases between the germline ends. The CDR3 contains 15 residues. Germline V CDR1 and CDR2: SGHTA, FQGNSA. CDR3 sequence (DNA): TGTGCCAGCAGCCCCCGGAGGGCAGGGAGGACTGAAGCTTTCTTT. This translates into CASSPRRAGRTEAFF.

This sequence joins TRBV15 and TRBJ2-5, with D possibly matching TRBD1 (6 bases). Trimming cost V 2 bases and J 5 bases, with 18 bases left between them. In germline, CDR1 is LNHNV, CDR2 YYDKDF (reference sequence). CDR3 size: 16 residues. CDR3 in amino acids: CATSRSDSEVMETQYF. DNA for the CDR3: TGTGCCACCAGCAGATCGGACAGCGAAGTGATGGAGACCCAGTACTTC.

A few counts support this clone. This chain joins TRBV2 and TRBJ1-1, with D maybe TRBD1 (6 bases). CDR3 length: 15 residues. Germline V gene lookup returns CDR1 SNHLY and CDR2 FYNNEI. V lost 2 bases and J 6 bases, leaving 16 bases between the germline ends. The CDR3 coding sequence is TGTGCCAGCAGTGAAACCCAGGGGATTGACCCTGAAGCTTTCTTT. Its translation is CASSETQGIDPEAFF.

In its sample, this clone was seen once. V gene TRBV7-2 combines with J gene TRBJ2-2; 8 bases are a match to TRBD2. CDR1 is SGHTA and CDR2 is FQGNSA in the germline V gene. The CDR3 consists of 15 residues. V lost 5 bases to trimming and J lost 5 bases; unmatched junction nucleotides: 7. The CDR3 DNA sequence: TGTGCCAGCAGCCAGGGACTAGTTAAGACCGGGGAGCTGTTTTTT. This gives the protein CASSQGLVKTGELFF. Full variable domain (rest looked up from reference TRBV7-2 and TRBJ2-2): GAGVSQSPSNKVTEKGKDVELRCDPISGHTALYWYRQSLGQGLEFLIYFQGNSAPDKSGLPSDRFSAERTGGSVSTLTIQRTQQEDSAVYLCASSQGLVKTGELFFGEGSRLTVL.

This chain links TRBV28 with TRBJ1-4, with D possibly matching TRBD1 (6 bases). The germline V and J ends were trimmed by 6 bases and 1 base, with 15 bases remaining between them. Germline V lookup: CDR1 MDHEN, CDR2 SYDVKM. There are 16 residues in the CDR3. The CDR3 reads CASSPLTGRTNEKLFF. DNA of the CDR3: TGTGCCAGCAGCCCCCTCACAGGGCGAACTAATGAAAAACTGTTTTTT.

V gene TRBV11-3 combines with J gene TRBJ2-3; 10 bases are a match to TRBD2. The CDR3 runs to 14 residues. V dropped 5 bases and J dropped 5; count of bases not matched to a gene: 4. Germline V gives CDR1 SGHNT, CDR2 YENEEA. The CDR3 nucleotides read TGTGCCAGCAGCCTTAGCGGGGGGATAGATACGCAGTATTTT. Its translation is CASSLSGGIDTQYF.

V gene TRBV18 combines with J gene TRBJ2-7; no reliable D call. CDR1 and CDR2 from the germline V gene are KGHSH and LQKENI. The germline V and J ends were trimmed by 0 bases and 3 bases, with 12 bases remaining between them. CDR3 size: 15 residues. The CDR3 DNA follows: TGTGCCAGCTCACCACCGTCTCCCACTTACTACGAGCAGTACTTC. Its translation: CASSPPSPTYYEQYF.

CDR3 protein: CASSTPDFSTNVLTF. The CDR3 nucleotides read TGCGCCAGCAGCACACCGGACTTTTCGACCAACGTCCTGACTTTC. The J gene is TRBJ2-6, the V gene TRBV5-1; tentative D call: TRBD2 (5 bases). Trimming stripped 4 bases from V and 8 bases from J, with 16 bases between. Germline CDR1 and CDR2: SGHRS and YFSETQ. This CDR3 comprises 15 residues.

The rearrangement joins TRBV14 to TRBJ1-2; TRBD1 agrees at 8 bases. The V gene end was trimmed by 0 bases and the J gene end by 8 bases; junction bases not matched to a gene: 8. Germline-derived CDR1 and CDR2 are SGHDN and FVKESK. There are 15 residues in the CDR3. The CDR3 region has the DNA TGTGCCAGCAGCCAAGACGGACAGGGTTTTGAGGGCTACACCTTC. Translated, it gives CASSQDGQGFEGYTF.

This clone was seen a few times. The chain joins TRBV18 to TRBJ1-1; tentative D call: TRBD1 (5 bases). CDR1 and CDR2 (germline): KGHSH, LQKENI. Trimming stripped 6 bases from V and 1 base from J, with 12 bases between. The CDR3 is 14 amino acids. The CDR3 spells CASSLQDRNTEAFF. The CDR3 DNA reads TGTGCCAGCTCCCTTCAAGACAGGAACACTGAAGCTTTCTTT.

The chain joins TRBV19 to TRBJ1-6; D ambiguous. The germline CDR1 and CDR2 sequences are LNHDA and SQIVND (reference sequence). The germline V and J ends were trimmed by 3 bases and 0 bases, with 12 bases remaining between them. The CDR3 spans 17 residues. CDR3 nucleotides: TGTGCCAGTAGTATTGACAAGGGAGGCTCCTATAATTCACCCCTCCACTTT. Amino acid sequence: CASSIDKGGSYNSPLHF.

The V and J genes are TRBV28 and TRBJ1-1, with 9 bases aligning to TRBD1. The length of the CDR3 is 18 residues. J was trimmed by 2 bases and V by 5 bases; bases with no gene match: 15. CDR1 is MDHEN, CDR2 SYDVKM, per germline. CDR3 amino acids: CASSPPGTGTRLNTEAFF. DNA of the CDR3: TGTGCCAGCAGTCCGCCCGGGACAGGGACCAGACTCAACACTGAAGCTTTCTTT. Variable domain in full (rest from reference TRBV28 and TRBJ1-1): DVKVTQSSRYLVKRTGEKVFLECVQDMDHENMFWYRQDPGLGLRLIYFSYDVKMKEKGDIPEGYSVSREKKERFSLILESASTNQTSMYLCASSPPGTGTRLNTEAFFGQGTRLTVV.

The chain carries TRBV10-2 and TRBJ2-3; 8 bases align to TRBD2. In germline, CDR1 is WSHSY, CDR2 SAAADI. This CDR3 contains 16 residues. Losses at the gene ends were 3 bases for V and 2 bases for J; bases not matched to a gene: 7. CDR3 sequence (DNA): TGCGCCAGCAGTGATCCGGGGGGGGACAACACAGATACGCAGTATTTT. Its translation is CASSDPGGDNTDTQYF.

The chain joins TRBV27 to TRBJ2-1, with 10 nucleotides matching TRBD2. V gave up 3 bases and J gave up 7 bases; unmatched junction bases: 3. Germline V gives CDR1 MNHEY, CDR2 SMNVEV (reference sequence). This CDR3 spans 14 amino acids. CDR3 residues: CASSFYSGRNEQFF. The CDR3 DNA follows: TGTGCCAGCAGTTTTTATAGCGGGAGGAATGAGCAGTTCTTC.

The rearrangement links TRBV4-3 to TRBJ2-1, with 8 bases that match TRBD2. The length of the CDR3 is 15 residues. From germline, CDR1 is LGHNA and CDR2 YSLEER. J lost 4 bases, V lost 1 base, and 3 bases had no gene match. CDR3 loop: CASSQAGGRYNEQFF. CDR3 DNA sequence: TGCGCCAGCAGCCAAGCGGGGGGGCGTTACAATGAGCAGTTCTTC.

The chain is built from TRBV12-5 and TRBJ1-1, with D perhaps matching TRBD1 (6 bases). There are 14 residues in the CDR3. Germline V gene sequence: CDR1 LGHNT, CDR2 FRNRAP. V was pared by 7 bases and J by 0 bases, with 12 bases between. The CDR3 bases are TGTGCTAGTGCCCTGGACAGCTTGAACACTGAAGCTTTCTTT. Translated, it gives CASALDSLNTEAFF.

This clone was recorded once. Other DNA sequences in this sample translate to the same CDR3. The DNA of the CDR3 is TGTGCCACCAGCAGAGGTCCCAGCTCTGGAAACACCATATATTTT. Translation: CATSRGPSSGNTIYF. The J gene is TRBJ1-3, the V gene TRBV15, with D unresolved. Germline loops: CDR1 LNHNV, CDR2 YYDKDF (reference sequence). CDR3 length: 15 residues. Trimming cost V 1 base and J 0 bases, with 7 bases left between them.

This chain uses TRBV4-1 with TRBJ1-1, with D tentatively TRBD1 (5 bases). The CDR3 extends over 15 amino acids. CDR1 and CDR2 from the germline V gene are MGHRA and YSYEKL. V lost 0 bases and J lost 6, with 14 bases in between. The CDR3 DNA reads as TGCGCCAGCAGCCAAGATATGGGGCGGAGCGCTGAAGCTTTCTTT. Protein: CASSQDMGRSAEAFF.

This chain joins TRBV19 and TRBJ1-2, with D tentatively TRBD1 (6 bases). CDR3 size: 16 residues. Germline V lookup: CDR1 LNHDA, CDR2 SQIVND (reference sequence). Between the trimmed V and J ends, which lost 2 bases and 4 bases, there was a span of 17 bases. CDR3: CASSISWRGQGYGYTF. Written as DNA, the CDR3 is TGTGCCAGTAGTATAAGCTGGCGGGGGCAAGGCTATGGCTACACCTTC.

The rearrangement links TRBV6-1 to TRBJ2-2, with D perhaps matching TRBD1 (5 bases). Trimming pared 3 bases from V and 6 bases from J, leaving 20 bases between. Germline lookup yields CDR1 MNHNS and CDR2 SASEGT. This CDR3 is built from 17 residues. CDR3 sequence (DNA): TGTGCCAGCAGTGAGGGGATAGGGCAGGGCGTCGCCGGGGAGCTGTTTTTT. Translation gives CASSEGIGQGVAGELFF.

This sequence joins TRBV12-5 and TRBJ1-3, with D unresolved. V was trimmed by 6 bases and J by 2 bases, leaving 17 bases between them. Germline CDR1 is LGHNT and CDR2 is FRNRAP. CDR3 length equals 16 residues. CDR3 in DNA: TGTGCTAGTGGCTATCAGGAGGGAGTAGCTGGAAACACCATATATTTT. This sequence encodes CASGYQEGVAGNTIYF.

CDR3 in DNA: TGTGCCAGTAGTATCGACAAGAGTACCGGGGAGCTGTTTTTT. Translation gives CASSIDKSTGELFF. The chain is built from TRBV19 and TRBJ2-2, with D unresolved. The CDR3 runs to 14 residues. Germline V gives CDR1 LNHDA, CDR2 SQIVND (reference sequence). The V gene lost 3 bases and the J gene lost 5 bases, with 10 bases spanning the gap.

The chain recombines TRBV18 with TRBJ2-7; no reliable D call. With 0 bases removed from V and 3 bases from J, the gap between germline ends came to 9 bases. The CDR3 totals 14 residues. Germline CDR1 and CDR2: KGHSH and LQKENI. The CDR3 region is CASSPPTIYYEQYF. DNA for the CDR3: TGTGCCAGCTCACCACCTACGATCTACTACGAGCAGTACTTC.

The genes are TRBV19 and TRBJ2-5; 8 bases align to TRBD1. Germline CDR1 reads LNHDA; CDR2 reads SQIVND (reference sequence). V lost 5 bases and J lost 2; bases outside the gene matches: 10. This CDR3 contains 16 residues. This CDR3 reads CASSVTGTGLQETQYF. CDR3 sequence (DNA): TGTGCCAGTAGTGTTACCGGGACAGGCTTACAAGAGACCCAGTACTTC.

The V and J genes are TRBV5-4 and TRBJ1-2; 8 nucleotides line up with TRBD1. Losses at the gene ends were 0 bases for V and 0 bases for J; bases not matched to a gene: 4. The CDR3 spans 16 residues. Germline CDR1 SGHNT, CDR2 YYREEE (reference sequence). This chain's CDR3 is CASSLDGTGTNYGYTF. The CDR3 coding sequence is TGTGCCAGCAGCTTGGACGGGACAGGTACTAACTATGGCTACACCTTC.